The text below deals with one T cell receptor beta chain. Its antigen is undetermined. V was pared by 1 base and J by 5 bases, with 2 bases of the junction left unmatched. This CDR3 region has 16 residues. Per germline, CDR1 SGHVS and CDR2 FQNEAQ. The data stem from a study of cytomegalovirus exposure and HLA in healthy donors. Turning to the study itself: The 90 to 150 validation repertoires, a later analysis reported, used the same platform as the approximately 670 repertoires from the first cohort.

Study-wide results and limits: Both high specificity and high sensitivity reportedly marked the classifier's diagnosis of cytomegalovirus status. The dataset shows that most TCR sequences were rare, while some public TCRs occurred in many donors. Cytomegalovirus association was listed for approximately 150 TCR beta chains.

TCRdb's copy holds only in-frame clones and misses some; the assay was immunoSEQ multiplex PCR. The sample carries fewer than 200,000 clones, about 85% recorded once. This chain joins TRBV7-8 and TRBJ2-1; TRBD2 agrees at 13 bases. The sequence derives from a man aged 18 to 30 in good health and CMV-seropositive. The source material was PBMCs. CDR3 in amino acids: CASSLVGTSGNNEQFF. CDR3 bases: TGTGCCAGCAGCTTAGTCGGGACTAGCGGGAACAATGAGCAGTTCTTC.